Presented here are 8 T cell receptor beta chains from one specimen sequenced in a study of PD-1 blockade in classical Hodgkin lymphoma. Profiling relied on immunoSEQ multiplex PCR, and the TCRdb table lists in-frame clones only, not all of them. The data show approximately 15,000 clones, 87% seen once. This sample's time point: newly diagnosed, previously untreated cHL patient sample. Sequenced input: peripheral blood mononuclear cells (PBMCs). The receptors were gathered from a human donor with classical Hodgkin lymphoma.

J is TRBJ2-5 and V is TRBV18; TRBD1 matches at 9 bases. The CDR3 runs 13 residues. CDR1 and CDR2 from the germline V gene are KGHSH and LQKENI. The V gene end was trimmed by 3 bases and the J gene end by 5 bases; junction bases not matched to a gene: 1. The CDR3 loop is CASSPTGGETQYF. The CDR3 DNA follows: TGTGCCAGCTCACCGACAGGGGGGGAGACCCAGTACTTC.

The chain uses TRBV28 and TRBJ2-1; D possibly corresponds to TRBD1 (6 bases). The V end was cut by 4 bases, the J end by 0 bases, with 13 bases between. The germline CDR1 and CDR2 sequences are MDHEN and SYDVKM. The length of the CDR3 is 16 residues. CDR3 bases: TGTGCCAGCAGTTCATCCAGGGGTGCCTCCTACAATGAGCAGTTCTTC. It translates to CASSSSRGASYNEQFF.

The chain is built from TRBV7-5 and TRBJ2-6; the DNA was not compared with TRBD1, the D call given in the table. TRBV7-5 is reported as a pseudogene. The CDR3 is 19 residues long. CDR3 sequence reads: CARSLPRDSLHSGANVLTF. CDR3 DNA: TGTGCCAGATCCCTCCCACGGGACAGTCTTCACTCTGGGGCCAACGTCCTGACTTTC.

This clone showed up just once. V gene TRBV15 combines with J gene TRBJ1-4, with unresolved D. V gave up 8 bases and J gave up 4 bases, with 8 bases separating them. The CDR3 has 12 residues. Germline CDR1 is LNHNV and CDR2 is YYDKDF (reference sequence). In DNA, the CDR3 is TGTGCCACCCAGCGGGGTAATGAAAAACTGTTTTTT. Translation: CATQRGNEKLFF.

V gene TRBV11-2 combines with J gene TRBJ1-2, with no clear D. Germline values: CDR1 SGHAT, CDR2 FQNNGV. Trimming pared 1 base from V and 1 base from J, leaving 7 bases between. The CDR3 length is 14 residues. The CDR3 here is CASSLGGVNYGYTF. CDR3 in DNA: TGTGCCAGCAGCTTAGGAGGAGTTAACTATGGCTACACCTTC.

The gene calls are TRBV19 and TRBJ2-1; TRBD1 agrees at 7 bases. With 3 bases clipped from V and 5 bases from J, the junction kept 10 bases outside the gene matches. CDR1 is LNHDA and CDR2 is SQIVND in the germline V gene (reference sequence). The length of the CDR3 is 16 residues. The CDR3 nucleotides read TGTGCCAGTAGTATTAGTCTTTGGGGACAGAACAATGAGCAGTTCTTC. Residues: CASSISLWGQNNEQFF.

Only a few counts were recorded for this clone. This chain uses TRBV11-2 with TRBJ1-2, with TRBD1 identical over 10 bases. After removal of 1 base from V and 8 bases from J, the junction contained 7 bases not matched to a gene. CDR3 size: 15 residues. Germline V gives CDR1 SGHAT, CDR2 FQNNGV. CDR3 bases: TGTGCCAGCAGCTTAGCCCCGGGACAGGGGAGCGGCTACACCTTC. Its protein product is CASSLAPGQGSGYTF.

This clone was found a few times. V is TRBV18 and J is TRBJ2-2; D gene ambiguous. Per the germline V gene, CDR1 is KGHSH and CDR2 is LQKENI. Deletions cut 4 bases from V and 5 bases from J, with 11 bases between. CDR3 length equals 14 residues. This CDR3 is CASSRMDLTGELFF. DNA of the CDR3: TGTGCCAGCTCACGAATGGACCTAACCGGGGAGCTGTTTTTT.